This is a list of T cell receptor beta chains from one sample in a study of control samples from healthy donors and cancer patients. Method: immunoSEQ multiplex PCR; TCRdb's copy keeps in-frame clones and lacks some. The table lists about 89,000 clones, about 84% of them singletons. The sequenced sample was blood. The receptors were sampled from a woman in her thirties or forties in good health. Both conserved end residues are part of each CDR3. D genes are given only for firm matches. Size values are once, few and many counts, or a class for expanded clones, and some rows have none.

V	size	D	J	DNA	CDR3
TRBV2	-	-	TRBJ1-4	TGTGCCAGCAGCGAAAGGCGGGGAACTAATGAAAAACTGTTTTTT	CASSERRGTNEKLFF
TRBV4-3	-	TRBD1	TRBJ2-3	TGCGCCAGCAGCCTGGGACGACAGGGAACAGATACGCAGTATTTT	CASSLGRQGTDTQYF
TRBV2	-	TRBD2	TRBJ2-7	TGTGCCAGCAGTGAAGCTCCGGGACTAGGAAGCGAGGGGTACGAGCAGTACTTC	CASSEAPGLGSEGYEQYF
TRBV18	medium-sized	-	TRBJ1-6	TGTGCCAGCTCACGTCGGGAATCCAGTAATTCACCCCTCCACTTT	CASSRRESSNSPLHF
TRBV30	-	-	TRBJ2-7	TGTGCCTGGAGCTCAGGCTGGGACGAGCAGTACTTC	CAWSSGWDEQYF
TRBV7-2	-	-	TRBJ1-6	TGTGCCAGCAGCCTTGCCACGGGGACTAATTCACCCCTCCACTTT	CASSLATGTNSPLHF
TRBV7-9	once	-	TRBJ1-1	TGTGCCAGCAGCTCGCAGGGGAAGAACACTGAAGCTTTCTTT	CASSSQGKNTEAFF
TRBV7-2	once	TRBD2	TRBJ2-5	TGTGCCAGCAGCTTTACTAGCGGGGGGGCCTCCGAGACCCAGTACTTC	CASSFTSGGASETQYF
TRBV5-6	-	-	TRBJ1-1	TGTGCCAGCAGCCCAACCTGGGGCGCTGAAGCTTTCTTT	CASSPTWGAEAFF
TRBV10-3	once	TRBD1	TRBJ2-5	TGTGCCATCAGTGAGTCGGGACAGGGCGAGGGAGAGACCCAGTACTTC	CAISESGQGEGETQYF
TRBV12-3/TRBV12-4	-	-	TRBJ1-1	TGTGCCAGCGGGACGGCTTTCTTT	CASGTAFF
TRBV4-1	-	TRBD1	TRBJ1-1	TGCGCCAGCAGCTTCGGACAGGGTGGTGAAGCTTTCTTT	CASSFGQGGEAFF
TRBV7-2	-	-	TRBJ1-1	TGTGCCAGCAGCTTTACACCGAACACTGAAGCTTTCTTT	CASSFTPNTEAFF
TRBV9	once	TRBD2	TRBJ2-5	TGTGCCAGCAGCCCTCAGGGGCGGGGGGTAGGAGAGACCCAGTACTTC	CASSPQGRGVGETQYF
TRBV5-5	-	-	TRBJ1-1	TGTGCCAGCAGCTGGGAGATGAACACTGAAGCTTTCTTT	CASSWEMNTEAFF
TRBV4-1	-	-	TRBJ1-2	TGCGCCAGCAGCCCTCCCCAAAGGGGCCGAGCTAACTATGGCTACACCTTC	CASSPPQRGRANYGYTF
TRBV4-3	-	TRBD1	TRBJ2-4	TGCGCCAGCAGCTCGGGACAGGGGAACATTCAGTACTTC	CASSSGQGNIQYF
TRBV5-8	-	TRBD1	TRBJ1-5	TGTGCCAGCGGCTCAGGGGGACTTAGCAATCAGCCCCAGCATTTT	CASGSGGLSNQPQHF
TRBV20-1	-	-	TRBJ1-2	TGCAGTGCTAGCTTAAGTTATGGCTACACCTTC	CSASLSYGYTF
TRBV15	-	TRBD2	TRBJ2-5	TGTGCCACCAGCCTAGGGGAGGGAGGATGGGAGACCCAGTACTTC	CATSLGEGGWETQYF
TRBV7-3	-	-	TRBJ2-2	TGTGCCAGCAGCTTGGGGAACACCGGGGAGCTGTTTTTT	CASSLGNTGELFF
TRBV25-1	-	TRBD1	TRBJ2-1	TGTGCCAGCAGTGAATTGGGGGACAGGGGGAACAATGAGCAGTTCTTC	CASSELGDRGNNEQFF
TRBV30	-	-	TRBJ2-1	TGTGCCTGGAGTGTGTCAGGAACCCCCTACAATGAGCAGTTCTTC	CAWSVSGTPYNEQFF
TRBV7-8	-	-	TRBJ1-3	TGTGCCAGCAGCTTAGTACAGAAAGGAAACACCATATATTTT	CASSLVQKGNTIYF
TRBV6-2/TRBV6-3	-	TRBD2	TRBJ2-1	TGTGCCAGCAGTTACTTGTCTACGGGACTAGCGATCTACAATGAGCAGTTCTTC	CASSYLSTGLAIYNEQFF
TRBV9	-	TRBD2	TRBJ2-5	TGTGCCAGCAGCACCATGGGACTAGCTAAAGAGACCCAGTACTTC	CASSTMGLAKETQYF
TRBV7-2	-	TRBD1	TRBJ1-1	TGTGCCAGCAGCAAGGACAGGGTGACAGCTTTCTTT	CASSKDRVTAFF
TRBV2	-	-	TRBJ1-4	TGTGCCAGCAGTGAGTCGGCGGCTGCAACTAATGAAAAACTGTTTTTT	CASSESAAATNEKLFF
TRBV7-2	-	TRBD1	TRBJ1-2	TGTGCCAGCAGCTTAGGATATGGGACAGGTTCCTATGGCTACACCTTC	CASSLGYGTGSYGYTF